One and the same sample provided the 10 T cell receptor beta chains below, sequenced in a study of vaccination and CD4 T cells after COVID-19. TCRdb re-derived calls from the PCR reads in MiXCR, one entry per CDR3 protein. The profile shows 20,000 or so distinct CDR3 sequences, 60% of them singletons. Sequencing used CD4+ T cells from blood, obtained after SARS-CoV-2 vaccination. The receptor set was obtained from a human donor who had recovered from COVID-19.

The chain recombines TRBV20-1 with TRBJ2-5, with unresolved D. The CDR3 spans 15 residues. Trimming left V 3 bases short and J 4 bases short, with 18 bases between. Germline values: CDR1 DFQATT, CDR2 SNEGSKA (reference sequence). This CDR3 reads CSARGPGRRGETQYF. CDR3 nucleotide sequence: TGCAGTGCTAGGGGCCCCGGGCGGAGAGGAGAGACCCAGTACTTC.

J is TRBJ2-3 and V is TRBV12-3 or TRBV12-4, with D unresolved. CDR3 size: 11 residues. Trimming removed 5 bases from V and 5 bases from J, with 5 bases in between. CDR3: CASSNQDTQYF. Here the CDR3 DNA reads TGTGCCAGCAGTAACCAAGATACGCAGTATTTT.

This clonotype was seen more than once but under ten times. The chain uses TRBV7-2 and TRBJ2-5, with 13 bases identical to TRBD2. This CDR3 contains 15 residues. The J segment lost 5 bases and the V segment lost 6 bases, leaving 6 bases of the junction unmatched. Germline CDR1 SGHTA, CDR2 FQGNSA. The CDR3 sequence: CASRTTSGRQETQYF. CDR3 coding DNA: TGTGCCAGCAGAACGACTAGCGGGAGGCAGGAGACCCAGTACTTC.

This clonotype was seen more than once but under ten times. The chain carries TRBV2 and TRBJ2-2; TRBD2 is a possible D gene (6 bases). The CDR3 length is 14 residues. Trimming removed 6 bases at V and 2 bases at J, with 10 bases between. CDR1 and CDR2 from the germline V gene are SNHLY and FYNNEI. The CDR3 DNA reads as TGTGCCAGCAGCGGGACTCGCAACACCGGGGAGCTGTTTTTT. Translated: CASSGTRNTGELFF.

This clonotype turned up a few times. V usage is TRBV28 and J usage is TRBJ1-5; D gene uncertain. Deletions cut 6 bases from V and 6 bases from J, with 15 bases between. The CDR3 is 14 amino acids. The germline V gene encodes CDR1 MDHEN and CDR2 SYDVKM. The CDR3 bases are TGTGCCAGCAGCCGGGTCCATGGCACTCAGCCCCAGCATTTT. Translated, it gives CASSRVHGTQPQHF.

The V gene is TRBV18, the J gene TRBJ1-2; D possibly corresponds to TRBD1 (5 bases). Germline loops: CDR1 KGHSH, CDR2 LQKENI. V shed 4 bases and J shed 2 bases, with 11 bases lying between them. This CDR3 comprises 14 residues. The CDR3 sequence is CASSREGYNYGYTF. The CDR3 nucleotides are TGTGCCAGCTCACGGGAGGGGTACAACTATGGCTACACCTTC.

This chain joins TRBV6-5 and TRBJ2-7, with TRBD2 matching over 15 bases. The CDR3 totals 18 residues. Germline CDR1 reads MNHEY; CDR2 reads SVGAGI. Germline trimming cut 0 bases from V and 0 bases from J; bases unmatched to any gene: 3. The CDR3 sequence is CASSYSTGLAGGSYEQYF. For the CDR3, the DNA is TGTGCCAGCAGTTACTCGACGGGACTAGCGGGAGGCTCCTACGAGCAGTACTTC.

In its sample, this clonotype was seen a few times. V usage is TRBV7-2 and J usage is TRBJ2-7; 7 positions match TRBD2. Trimming removed 5 bases from V and 1 base from J; junction bases left unmatched: 11. This CDR3 is 16 amino acids long. Germline V gives CDR1 SGHTA, CDR2 FQGNSA. CDR3 sequence (DNA): TGTGCCAGCAGCCTCCAGGGCGCTAGCGGTTCCTACGAGCAGTACTTC. Residues: CASSLQGASGSYEQYF.

The chain joins TRBV20-1 to TRBJ2-7, with 10 bases lining up with TRBD2. Trimming cost V 8 bases and J 0 bases; bases outside gene matches: 16. Per the germline V gene, CDR1 is DFQATT and CDR2 is SNEGSKA (reference sequence). CDR3 size: 17 residues. CDR3 nucleotides: TGCAGTCCCAAGCCTTTACCTCCTAGCGGGAGCTCCTACGAGCAGTACTTC. Translated, it gives CSPKPLPPSGSSYEQYF.

The V gene is TRBV6-1, the J gene TRBJ2-1; D is perhaps TRBD2 (6 bases). Germline values: CDR1 MNHNS, CDR2 SASEGT. Trimming left V 7 bases short and J 2 bases short, with 15 bases between. The CDR3 runs 15 residues. The CDR3 DNA reads TGTGCCAGCACCCTAGATGGCGGGGCCTACAATGAGCAGTTCTTC. It is translated as CASTLDGGAYNEQFF.